This record covers a single TCR beta chain. Its antigen is unknown. J lost 5 bases, V lost 5 bases, and 6 bases had no gene match. The CDR3 is 14 amino acids. Germline V gene data show CDR1 as SGHDT and CDR2 as YYEEEE. The data derive from a study of OX40 agonist ivuxolimab in advanced cancers. Study-wide context: The treatment was a fully human IgG2 OX40 agonist, ivuxolimab. Three partial responders included one hepatocellular carcinoma patient and two cutaneous melanoma patients.

Overall study findings and caveats: Both blood CD4+ and CD8+ T cells showed clonal growth by week 6 at 0.1 to 3.0 mg/kg. There were, on average, more expanded clones in CD8+ T cells than in CD4+.

Using immunoSEQ multiplex PCR, the repertoire was profiled, and TCRdb retains in-frame clones only, with some absent. This table holds about 22,000 clones, roughly 88% found once. The receptor was isolated from an adult with an advanced solid tumor such as melanoma, head and neck, liver or kidney cancer. The chain joins TRBV5-6 to TRBJ2-2; 7 bases are shared with TRBD1. Sequenced material: CD4+ or CD8+ T cells sorted from blood, taken in a trial of the OX40 agonist ivuxolimab. The CDR3 loop is CASSPTGWTGELFF. CDR3 DNA: TGTGCCAGCAGTCCGACAGGGTGGACCGGGGAGCTGTTTTTT.